The entry below gives a single T cell receptor beta chain sequence along with its context. Its antigen is unknown. Next came a second PCR, run for about 6 to 12 cycles, which used a sample-barcoded 5' primer along with a J-beta primer mix. Every individual sample yielded 2.5 million or more paired-end reads (each containing CDR3). TCRdb passed the 5' RACE reads through MiXCR, listing each CDR3 protein once. The data hold over 1,200,000 distinct CDR3 sequences, with 55% to 75% observed a single time. The sample originates from a study of blood T cells in healthy people across ages. Study-level findings and limits: Nothing was known about donor CMV status, and this possibly confounded expanded clonotype changes. Age advanced and TCR beta diversity per million T cells fell, roughly linearly.

Germline loops: CDR1 MDHEN, CDR2 SYDVKM. The germline V and J ends were trimmed by 7 bases and 6 bases, with 10 bases remaining between them. The CDR3 has 12 amino acids. Sequencing was carried out using blood. V gene TRBV28 combines with J gene TRBJ2-1; unclear D gene. The clonotype comes from a man aged 18 to 30 in good health. The CDR3 loop reads CASTRATNEQFF. CDR3 DNA sequence: TGTGCCAGCACTCGGGCTACCAATGAGCAGTTCTTC. Full variable domain (outside the CDR3, taken from reference TRBV28 and TRBJ2-1): DVKVTQSSRYLVKRTGEKVFLECVQDMDHENMFWYRQDPGLGLRLIYFSYDVKMKEKGDIPEGYSVSREKKERFSLILESASTNQTSMYLCASTRATNEQFFGPGTRLTVL.